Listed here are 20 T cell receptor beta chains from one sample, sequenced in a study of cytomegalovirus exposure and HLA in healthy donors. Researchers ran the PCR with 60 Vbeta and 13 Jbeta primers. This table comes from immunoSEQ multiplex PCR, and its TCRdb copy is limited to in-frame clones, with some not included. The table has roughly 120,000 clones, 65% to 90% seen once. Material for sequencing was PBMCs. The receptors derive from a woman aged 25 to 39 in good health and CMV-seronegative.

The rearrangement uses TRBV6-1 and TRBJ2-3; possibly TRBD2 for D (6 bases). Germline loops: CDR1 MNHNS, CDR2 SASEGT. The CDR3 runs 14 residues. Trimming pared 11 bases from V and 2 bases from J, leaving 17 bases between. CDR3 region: CAHNPGSPTDTQYF. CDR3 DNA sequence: TGTGCCCATAATCCCGGGAGCCCCACAGATACGCAGTATTTT.

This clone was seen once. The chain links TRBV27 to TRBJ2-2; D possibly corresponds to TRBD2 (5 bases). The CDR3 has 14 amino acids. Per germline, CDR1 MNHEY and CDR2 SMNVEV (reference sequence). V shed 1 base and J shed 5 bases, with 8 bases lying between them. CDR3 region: CASSLFPGTGELFF. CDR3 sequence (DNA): TGTGCCAGCAGTTTATTCCCGGGGACCGGGGAGCTGTTTTTT.

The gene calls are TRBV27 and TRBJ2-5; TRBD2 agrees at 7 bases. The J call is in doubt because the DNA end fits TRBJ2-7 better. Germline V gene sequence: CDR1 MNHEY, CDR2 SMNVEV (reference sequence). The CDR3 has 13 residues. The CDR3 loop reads CASSFPGGYEQYF. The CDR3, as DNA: TGTGCCAGCAGTTTCCCCGGGGGGTACGAGCAGTACTTC.

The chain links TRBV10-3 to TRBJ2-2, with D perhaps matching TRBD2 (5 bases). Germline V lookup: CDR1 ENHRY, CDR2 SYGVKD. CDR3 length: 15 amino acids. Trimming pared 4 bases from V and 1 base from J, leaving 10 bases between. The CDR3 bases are TGTGCCATCAGTGGAGGGAATCAGAACACCGGGGAGCTGTTTTTT. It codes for CAISGGNQNTGELFF.

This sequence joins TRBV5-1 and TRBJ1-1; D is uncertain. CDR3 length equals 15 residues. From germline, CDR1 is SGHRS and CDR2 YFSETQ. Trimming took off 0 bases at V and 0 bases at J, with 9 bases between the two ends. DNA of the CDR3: TGCGCCAGCAGCTTGGACAGTTTTCTGAACACTGAAGCTTTCTTT. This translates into CASSLDSFLNTEAFF.

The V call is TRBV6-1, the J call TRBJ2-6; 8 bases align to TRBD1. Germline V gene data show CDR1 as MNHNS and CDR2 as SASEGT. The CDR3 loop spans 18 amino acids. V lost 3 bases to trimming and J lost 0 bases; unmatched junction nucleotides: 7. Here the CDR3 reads CASSDLGQAFSGANVLTF. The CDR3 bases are TGTGCCAGCAGTGACCTGGGACAGGCCTTCTCTGGGGCCAACGTCCTGACTTTC.

CDR3 sequence (DNA): TGCGCCAGCAGCTTAGGCCAGGGGGCGCGTAAGACTGAAGCTTTCTTT. Its translation: CASSLGQGARKTEAFF. V and J are TRBV5-1 and TRBJ1-1; 8 positions match TRBD1. The CDR3 sequence is 16 residues long. Trimming at V came to 2 bases and at J to 5 bases, leaving 11 bases not matched to a gene. Germline V gene lookup returns CDR1 SGHRS and CDR2 YFSETQ.

CDR3 sequence (DNA): TGTGCCAGCAGTTTTTCCCGAACGGCGGGAGATACCACAGATACGCAGTATTTT. Protein sequence: CASSFSRTAGDTTDTQYF. The V and J genes are TRBV7-2 and TRBJ2-3, with 7 bases matching TRBD2. CDR1 is SGHTA, CDR2 FQGNSA, per germline. The CDR3 covers 18 residues. V shed 6 bases and J 2 bases; nucleotides not matched to a gene: 17.

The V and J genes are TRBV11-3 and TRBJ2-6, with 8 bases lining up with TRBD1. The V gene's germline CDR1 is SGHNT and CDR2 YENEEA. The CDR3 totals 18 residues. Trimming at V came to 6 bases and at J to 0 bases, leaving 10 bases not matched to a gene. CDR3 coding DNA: TGTGCCAGCAGTCCAGGGGACAGGTGGGACTCTGGGGCCAACGTCCTGACTTTC. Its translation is CASSPGDRWDSGANVLTF. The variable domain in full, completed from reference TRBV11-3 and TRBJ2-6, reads EAGVVQSPRYKIIEKKQPVAFWCNPISGHNTLYWYLQNLGQGPELLIRYENEEAVDDSQLPKDRFSAERLKGVDSTLKIQPAELGDSAVYLCASSPGDRWDSGANVLTFGAGSRLTVL.

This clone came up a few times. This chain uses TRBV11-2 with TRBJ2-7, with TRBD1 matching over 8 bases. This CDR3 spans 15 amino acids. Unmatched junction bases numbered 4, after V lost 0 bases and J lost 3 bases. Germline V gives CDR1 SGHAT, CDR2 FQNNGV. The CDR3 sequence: CASSLDGDRYYEQYF. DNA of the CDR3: TGTGCCAGCAGCTTAGATGGGGACAGGTACTACGAGCAGTACTTC.

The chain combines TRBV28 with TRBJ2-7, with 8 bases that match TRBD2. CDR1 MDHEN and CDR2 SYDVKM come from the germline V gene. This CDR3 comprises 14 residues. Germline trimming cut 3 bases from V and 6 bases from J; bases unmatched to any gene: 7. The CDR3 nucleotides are TGTGCCAGCAGTTTGGCGGGAGGTCCCCGCGAGCAGTACTTC. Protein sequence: CASSLAGGPREQYF.

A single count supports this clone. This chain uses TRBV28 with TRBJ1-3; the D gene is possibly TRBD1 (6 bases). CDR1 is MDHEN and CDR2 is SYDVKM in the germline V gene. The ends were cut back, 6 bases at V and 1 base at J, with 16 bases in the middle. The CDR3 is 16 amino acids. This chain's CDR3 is CASSPLGGASGNTIYF. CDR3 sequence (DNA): TGTGCCAGCAGCCCACTCGGGGGGGCTTCTGGAAACACCATATATTTT.

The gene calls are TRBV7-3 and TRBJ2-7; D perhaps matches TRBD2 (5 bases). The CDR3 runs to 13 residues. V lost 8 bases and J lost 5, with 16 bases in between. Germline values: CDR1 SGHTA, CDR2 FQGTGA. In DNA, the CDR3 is TGTGCCAGCGGCGAATCTAGCAACCACGAGCAGTACTTC. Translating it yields CASGESSNHEQYF.

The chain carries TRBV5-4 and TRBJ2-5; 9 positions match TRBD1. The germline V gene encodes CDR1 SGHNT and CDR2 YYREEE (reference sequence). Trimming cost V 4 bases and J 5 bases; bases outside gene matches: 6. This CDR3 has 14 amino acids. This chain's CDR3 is CASSGTGGWETQYF. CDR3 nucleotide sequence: TGTGCCAGCAGCGGTACAGGGGGCTGGGAGACCCAGTACTTC.

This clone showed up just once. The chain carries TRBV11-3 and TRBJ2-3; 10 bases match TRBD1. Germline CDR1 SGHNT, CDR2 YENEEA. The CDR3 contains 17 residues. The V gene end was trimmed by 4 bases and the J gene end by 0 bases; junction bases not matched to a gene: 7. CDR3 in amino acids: CASSSRTGGISTDTQYF. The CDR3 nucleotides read TGTGCCAGCAGCTCCCGGACAGGGGGGATTAGCACAGATACGCAGTATTTT. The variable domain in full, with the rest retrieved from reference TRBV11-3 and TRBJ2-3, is EAGVVQSPRYKIIEKKQPVAFWCNPISGHNTLYWYLQNLGQGPELLIRYENEEAVDDSQLPKDRFSAERLKGVDSTLKIQPAELGDSAVYLCASSSRTGGISTDTQYFGPGTRLTVL.

CDR3 sequence reads: CAWSPTGAAQHF. CDR3 DNA: TGTGCCTGGAGTCCGACAGGGGCGGCCCAGCATTTT. This chain connects TRBV30 to TRBJ1-5; TRBD1 aligns across 8 bases. The ends lost 2 bases at V and 11 bases at J; junction bases unmatched: 5. The CDR3 runs to 12 residues. CDR1 is GTSNPN, CDR2 SVGIG, per germline (reference sequence).

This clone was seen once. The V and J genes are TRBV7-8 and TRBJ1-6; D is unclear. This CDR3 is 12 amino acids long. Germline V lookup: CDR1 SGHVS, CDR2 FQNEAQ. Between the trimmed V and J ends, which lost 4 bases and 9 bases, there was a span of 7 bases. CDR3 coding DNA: TGTGCCAGCAGCTCACCGGTTTCACCCCTCCACTTT. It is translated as CASSSPVSPLHF. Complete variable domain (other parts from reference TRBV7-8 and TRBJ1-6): GAGVSQSPRYKVAKRGQDVALRCDPISGHVSLFWYQQALGQGPEFLTYFQNEAQLDKSGLPSDRFFAERPEGSVSTLKIQRTQQEDSAVYLCASSSPVSPLHFGNGTRLTVT.

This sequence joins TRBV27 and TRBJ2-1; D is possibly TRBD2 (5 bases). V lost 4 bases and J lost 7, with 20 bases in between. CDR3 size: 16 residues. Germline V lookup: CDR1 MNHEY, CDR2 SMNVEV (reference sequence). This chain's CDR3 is CASSSVGGSARNEQFF. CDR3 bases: TGTGCCAGCAGTTCCGTCGGCGGGTCGGCGCGGAATGAGCAGTTCTTC.

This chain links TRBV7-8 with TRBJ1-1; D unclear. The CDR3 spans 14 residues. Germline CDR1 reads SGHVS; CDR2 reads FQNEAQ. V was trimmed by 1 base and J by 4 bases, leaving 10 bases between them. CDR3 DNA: TGTGCCAGCAGCTTAGGGGTCGAGGCCACTGAAGCTTTCTTT. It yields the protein CASSLGVEATEAFF.

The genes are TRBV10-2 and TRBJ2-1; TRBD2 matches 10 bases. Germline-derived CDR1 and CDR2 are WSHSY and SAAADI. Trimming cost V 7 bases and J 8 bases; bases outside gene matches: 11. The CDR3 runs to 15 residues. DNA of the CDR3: TGCGCCAGCAAGAAGGGACTAGCGATTGACGATGAGCAGTTCTTC. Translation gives CASKKGLAIDDEQFF.